The 8 T cell receptor beta chains in this list originate from one sample, sequenced in a study of molecular identifiers for immune sequencing clone quantification. In TCRdb, the PCR reads were re-called with MiXCR into one record per CDR3 protein. The top ten hold about 0.78% of the sample, which has around 470,000 distinct CDR3 sequences, roughly a fifth seen once. Sequences were obtained from naive CD8+ T cells from blood, with Jurkat cell RNA spiked in. The subset here: FACS-sorted CD8+CD4-CCR7+CD45RA+ naive T cells. The receptors originated from a human donor in good health. Some libraries in this study had Jurkat cell RNA spiked in.

This clonotype was seen a handful of times. This chain connects TRBV19 to TRBJ2-3; a weak D match, TRBD2 (6 bases). From germline, CDR1 is LNHDA and CDR2 SQIVND (reference sequence). CDR3 size: 14 residues. V lost 10 bases and J lost 4, with 18 bases in between. The CDR3 DNA reads TGTGCCACCCAGCGGCGGGGCTGGGCAGATACGCAGTATTTT. It codes for CATQRRGWADTQYF. Together with reference TRBV19 and TRBJ2-3, the CDR3 gives the full variable domain: DGGITQSPKYLFRKEGQNVTLSCEQNLNHDAMYWYRQDPGQGLRLIYYSQIVNDFQKGDIAEGYSVSREKKESFPLTVTSAQKNPTAFYLCATQRRGWADTQYFGPGTRLTVL.

Many counts were recorded for this clonotype. The rearrangement uses TRBV29-1 and TRBJ1-3; D is unresolved. Germline V gene data show CDR1 as SQVTM and CDR2 as ANQGSEA. The CDR3 contains 14 residues. V was clipped by 6 bases and J by 4 bases, with 16 bases between them. CDR3 residues: CSVGLPGSGNTIYF. The DNA for the CDR3 is TGCAGCGTCGGACTCCCCGGTTCGGGAAACACCATATATTTT.

This clonotype was detected a few times. The chain joins TRBV30 to TRBJ2-3; 7 bases are a match to TRBD2. The CDR3 totals 12 residues. CDR1 is GTSNPN, CDR2 SVGIG, per germline (reference sequence). The ends lost 4 bases at V and 3 bases at J; junction bases unmatched: 1. The CDR3 loop reads CAWTGGTDTQYF. The CDR3 bases are TGTGCCTGGACGGGGGGAACAGATACGCAGTATTTT. Supplemented by reference TRBV30 and TRBJ2-3, the full variable domain reads SQTIHQWPATLVQPVGSPLSLECTVEGTSNPNLYWYRQAAGRGLQLLFYSVGIGQISSEVPQNLSASRPQDRQFILSSKKLLLSDSGFYLCAWTGGTDTQYFGPGTRLTVL.

The J gene is TRBJ1-1, the V gene TRBV2; the D is unclear. In germline, CDR1 is SNHLY, CDR2 FYNNEI. The CDR3 is made up of 15 amino acids. Trimming left V 5 bases short and J 5 bases short, with 18 bases between. The CDR3: CASSRPPGSATEAFF. CDR3 nucleotide sequence: TGTGCCAGCAGTCGACCCCCGGGCTCGGCGACTGAAGCTTTCTTT.

This clonotype was detected only a few times. This rearrangement joins TRBV7-9 to TRBJ1-4; possible D gene TRBD1, 6 bases. With 4 bases removed from V and 5 bases from J, the gap between germline ends came to 14 bases. CDR3 length: 15 residues. CDR1 SEHNR and CDR2 FQNEAQ come from the germline V gene (reference sequence). As DNA, the CDR3 is TGTGCCAGCAGCTCGAACCGGGACACCAATGAAAAACTGTTTTTT. Translation: CASSSNRDTNEKLFF.

This clonotype was seen many times. The gene calls are TRBV4-1 and TRBJ2-5; D is undetermined. Between the trimmed V and J ends, which lost 2 bases and 1 base, there was a span of 2 bases. This CDR3 region has 12 residues. CDR1 is MGHRA, CDR2 YSYEKL, per germline. CDR3 in amino acids: CASSQLQETQYF. The CDR3 region has the DNA TGCGCCAGCAGCCAACTCCAAGAGACCCAGTACTTC.

The V gene is TRBV20-1, the J gene TRBJ2-5; 9 nucleotides match TRBD1. CDR1 is DFQATT, CDR2 SNEGSKA, per germline (reference sequence). V gave up 3 bases and J gave up 5 bases; unmatched junction bases: 7. This CDR3 is built from 14 residues. For the CDR3, the DNA is TGCAGTGCTAGCGGTACAGGGGGCGCGGAGACCCAGTACTTC. Translation gives CSASGTGGAETQYF.

With regard to this clonotype: A much larger clone lies a single base off, so this may be a read error. The conserved final phenylalanine or tryptophan is absent from the CDR3, which likely points to a read error. This chain uses TRBV29-1 with TRBJ1-1; no clear D gene. Looked up from germline, CDR1 is SQVTM and CDR2 is ANQGSEA. CDR3 length: 13 residues. Trimming stripped 3 bases from V and 1 base from J, with 9 bases between. CDR3: CSVDRTGNTEAFS. The CDR3 DNA reads as TGCAGCGTTGACAGGACGGGGAACACTGAAGCTTTCTCT.